The sequence of this T cell receptor beta chain was determined in a study of identical twins' blood T cells. General study results and limits: Twin similarity might stem from environmental factors, not only genetics.

V shed 5 bases and J shed 1 base, with 12 bases lying between them. Germline lookup yields CDR1 SQVTM and CDR2 ANQGSEA. There are 14 residues in the CDR3. This clonotype was observed a handful of times. Its specificity is unknown. TCRdb itself ran the 5' RACE reads through MiXCR, one entry per CDR3 protein. The sample records 300,000 to 450,000 distinct CDR3 sequences, over 25% being singletons. The donors were healthy female monozygous twins, three pairs in total. Sequencing used PBMCs. This TCR was recovered from a woman between 18 and 49 years old in good health. This chain joins TRBV29-1 and TRBJ1-3; tentatively, D is TRBD1 (5 bases). CDR3 in amino acids: CSVSGYRSGNTIYF. CDR3 DNA sequence: TGCAGCGTTTCTGGTTACAGGTCTGGAAACACCATATATTTT.